This T cell receptor beta chain is drawn from a study of cytotoxic CD8 clonotypes in ibrutinib-treated CLL. For the study at large: Mean values per sample were some 250,000 productive templates and 93,000 or so productive rearrangements. General study points: Sampling of sustained-remission and progressing patients occurred at differing times. Clonality went up at ibrutinib response and then declined back toward baseline at progression.

V was trimmed by 2 bases and J by 2 bases, leaving 19 bases between them. This CDR3 comprises 17 residues. The germline V gene has CDR1 SGHRS and CDR2 YFSETQ. Method: immunoSEQ multiplex PCR; TCRdb's copy keeps in-frame clones and lacks some. This table holds 70,000 to 85,000 clones, about 84% found once. This clone was counted between two and nine times. Its antigen is unidentified. Here the sequenced sample was PBMCs, taken at disease progression, from a patient treated with ibrutinib. The TCR originated in a human donor with chronic lymphocytic leukemia. The gene calls are TRBV5-1 and TRBJ1-2; tentative D call: TRBD1 (6 bases). Here the CDR3 DNA reads TGCGCCAGCAGCTTATCCGGGACACGGGGTAGAAACTATGGCTACACCTTC. Protein: CASSLSGTRGRNYGYTF.